The text below deals with one TCR beta chain. J was trimmed by 0 bases and V by 5 bases; bases with no gene match: 4. This CDR3 is built from 14 residues. Germline loops: CDR1 GTSNPN, CDR2 SVGIG (reference sequence). In the PCR, 60 Vbeta and 13 Jbeta primers were used. Clones were sequenced by immunoSEQ multiplex PCR, and TCRdb holds only the in-frame ones, with some missing. The sample records about 180,000 clones, 79% being singletons. The sample belongs to a study of cytomegalovirus exposure and HLA in healthy donors. This clonotype was sampled from a middle-aged woman in good health and CMV-seronegative. V gene TRBV30 combines with J gene TRBJ1-5, with 7 bases identical to TRBD1. Sequencing was performed on PBMCs. The CDR3 sequence: CAWGTVYSNQPQHF. CDR3 nucleotide sequence: TGTGCCTGGGGGACAGTATATAGCAATCAGCCCCAGCATTTT.